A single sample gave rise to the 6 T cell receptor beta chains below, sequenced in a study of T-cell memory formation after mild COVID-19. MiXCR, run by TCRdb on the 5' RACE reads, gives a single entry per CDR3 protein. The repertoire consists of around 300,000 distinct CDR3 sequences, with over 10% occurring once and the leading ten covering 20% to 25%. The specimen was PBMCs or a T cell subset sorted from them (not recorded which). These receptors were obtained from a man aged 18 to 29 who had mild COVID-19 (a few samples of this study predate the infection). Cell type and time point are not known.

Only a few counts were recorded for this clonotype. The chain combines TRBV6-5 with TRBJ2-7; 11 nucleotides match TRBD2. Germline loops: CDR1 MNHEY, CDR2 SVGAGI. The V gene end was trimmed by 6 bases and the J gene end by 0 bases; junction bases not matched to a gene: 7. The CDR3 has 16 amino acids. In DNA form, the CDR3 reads TGTGCCAGCAGCGGACTAGCGGGCGCAAGCTCCTACGAGCAGTACTTC. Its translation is CASSGLAGASSYEQYF.

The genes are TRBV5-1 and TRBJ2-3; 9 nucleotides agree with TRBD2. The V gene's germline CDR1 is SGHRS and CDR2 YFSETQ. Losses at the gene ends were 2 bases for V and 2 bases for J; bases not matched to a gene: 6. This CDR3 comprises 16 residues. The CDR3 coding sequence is TGCGCCAGCAGCTTTGGGCAGCGGGGGGCCACAGATACGCAGTATTTT. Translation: CASSFGQRGATDTQYF. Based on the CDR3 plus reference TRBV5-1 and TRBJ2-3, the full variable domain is KAGVTQTPRYLIKTRGQQVTLSCSPISGHRSVSWYQQTPGQGLQFLFEYFSETQRNKGNFPGRFSGRQFSNSRSEMNVSTLELGDSALYLCASSFGQRGATDTQYFGPGTRLTVL.

CDR3 amino acids: CASTRSGGVNTGELFF. The CDR3, as DNA: TGTGCCAGCACTCGGTCAGGGGGGGTAAACACCGGGGAGCTGTTTTTT. The genes are TRBV6-1 and TRBJ2-2; the D gene could be TRBD1 or TRBD2 (7 bases each). This CDR3 region has 16 residues. The V and J ends lost 7 bases and 2 bases respectively, with 17 bases between them. CDR1 is MNHNS, CDR2 SASEGT, per germline.

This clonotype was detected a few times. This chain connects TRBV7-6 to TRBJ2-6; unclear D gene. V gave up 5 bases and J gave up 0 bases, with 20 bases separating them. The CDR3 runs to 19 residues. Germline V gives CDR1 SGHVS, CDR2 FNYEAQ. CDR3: CASSPWPHTVLSGANVLTF. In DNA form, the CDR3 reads TGTGCCAGCAGCCCCTGGCCCCACACCGTACTCTCTGGGGCCAACGTCCTGACTTTC.

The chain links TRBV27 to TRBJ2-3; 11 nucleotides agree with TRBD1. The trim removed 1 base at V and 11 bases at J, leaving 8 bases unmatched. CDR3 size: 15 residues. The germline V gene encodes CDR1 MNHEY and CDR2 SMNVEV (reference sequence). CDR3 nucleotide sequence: TGTGCCAGCAGTTTATTCTCCTGGACAGGGGGCAGGCAGTATTTT. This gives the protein CASSLFSWTGGRQYF.

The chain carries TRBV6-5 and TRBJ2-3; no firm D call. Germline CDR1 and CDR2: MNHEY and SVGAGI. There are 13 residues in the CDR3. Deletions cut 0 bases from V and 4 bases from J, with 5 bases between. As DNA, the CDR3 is TGTGCCAGCAGTTACTCCCCGCCAGATACGCAGTATTTT. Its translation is CASSYSPPDTQYF.